This T cell receptor (beta chain) was observed in a study of shared clonotypes between healthy human individuals. Notes on the study in general: Sequencing depth was expected to affect clonotype sharing among donors.

Donation came from healthy HIV-negative adults that had no recent acute infections or vaccinations. A CD45RA+ naive subset and a CD45RA-negative memory subset were split from CD4+ cells. Here immunoSEQ multiplex PCR was the method, and the copy in TCRdb shows in-frame clones only, minus some. The repertoire holds approximately 2.3 million clones, with just over 90% as singletons. This clone was picked up one time. Its antigen is undetermined. The sequenced material came from naive CD4+ T cells from PBMCs. Subset noted: CD45RA+ positively selected. The receptor comes from a young man in good health. Some clones in this sample may be carry-over from other donors' samples.

As DNA, the CDR3 is TGTGCCAGCAGTGAAGCGGGACAGGGAGGGGATACGCAGTATTTT. This gives the protein CASSEAGQGGDTQYF. The chain uses TRBV2 and TRBJ2-3; TRBD1 aligns across 9 bases. Germline CDR1 and CDR2: SNHLY and FYNNEI. The V and J ends lost 0 bases and 6 bases, in that order; junction bases with no gene match: 4. The CDR3 sequence is 15 residues long.